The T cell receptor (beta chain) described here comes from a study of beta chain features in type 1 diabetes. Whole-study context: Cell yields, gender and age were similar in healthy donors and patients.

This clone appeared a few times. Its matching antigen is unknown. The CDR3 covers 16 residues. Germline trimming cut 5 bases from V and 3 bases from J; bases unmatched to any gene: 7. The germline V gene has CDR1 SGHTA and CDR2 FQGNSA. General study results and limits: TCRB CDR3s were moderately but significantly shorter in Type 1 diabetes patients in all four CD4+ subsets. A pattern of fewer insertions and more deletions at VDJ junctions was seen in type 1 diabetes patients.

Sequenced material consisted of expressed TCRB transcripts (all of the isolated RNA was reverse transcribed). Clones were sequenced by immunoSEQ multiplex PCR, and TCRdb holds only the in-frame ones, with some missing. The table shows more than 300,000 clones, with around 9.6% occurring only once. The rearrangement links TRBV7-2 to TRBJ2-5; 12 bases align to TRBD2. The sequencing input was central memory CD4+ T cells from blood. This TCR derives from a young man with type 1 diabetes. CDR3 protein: CASSQDLAGGEETQYF. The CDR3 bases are TGTGCCAGCAGCCAAGATCTAGCGGGAGGGGAAGAGACCCAGTACTTC. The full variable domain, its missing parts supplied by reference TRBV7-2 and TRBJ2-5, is GAGVSQSPSNKVTEKGKDVELRCDPISGHTALYWYRQSLGQGLEFLIYFQGNSAPDKSGLPSDRFSAERTGGSVSTLTIQRTQQEDSAVYLCASSQDLAGGEETQYFGPGTRLLVL.